This TCR beta chain was observed in a study of T cell responses to AZD1222 COVID-19 vaccine. Of note for this clone: Its matching antigen is unknown.

The data were produced by immunoSEQ multiplex PCR, yet TCRdb's version contains in-frame clones alone and is incomplete. The top ten hold 1.7% of the sample, which has some 190,000 clones, approximately 94% seen once. V shed 2 bases and J shed 4 bases, with 6 bases lying between them. The germline gives CDR1 MDHEN, CDR2 SYDVKM. The CDR3 spans 12 residues. Study-level findings and limits: Close to half of spike-specific TCRs reportedly recognize unmutated variant regions. Sampling that yielded the repertoires occurred only after the peak T cell response. Baseline seropositivity occurred in only a handful of AZD1222 recipients. Donors were largely white British and mainly female; clonal diversity was possibly underestimated.

This sequence originates from an adult who received the MenACWY meningococcal vaccine as a control. Sequenced here: peripheral blood, sampled 28 days after the second dose of the MenACWY control vaccine. This chain connects TRBV28 to TRBJ2-7; the D is unclear. The CDR3 is CASSLVAYEQYF. In DNA form, the CDR3 reads TGTGCCAGCAGTTTAGTAGCTTACGAGCAGTACTTC. Supplemented by reference TRBV28 and TRBJ2-7, the full variable domain reads DVKVTQSSRYLVKRTGEKVFLECVQDMDHENMFWYRQDPGLGLRLIYFSYDVKMKEKGDIPEGYSVSREKKERFSLILESASTNQTSMYLCASSLVAYEQYFGPGTRLTVT.